This T cell receptor (beta chain) was retrieved from a study of a mutant IDH1 vaccine in newly diagnosed glioma listed by TCRdb under 2021. Background on the whole study: Vaccination started 4-6 weeks after radiotherapy alone, or was given together with temozolomide cycles in the groups whose treatment included chemotherapy. The roughly 32 treated patients were approximately 62% male and around 40% female, with a mean age of around 40 years. Before enrollment, most patients had been given radiochemotherapy with temozolomide as standard therapy, while the rest had received either radiotherapy alone or temozolomide alone. The week-35 safety follow-up was designated visit V12, and the week-47 end of study was designated visit V13. Peripheral blood was drawn at six visits: V03 (baseline), V05, V07, V10, V12 and V13. For exploratory analyses, longitudinal TCRB deep sequencing was carried out in roughly 23 treated patients wherever samples were available.

The time point label here, explained by the study, means: week 47, end of study. Each vaccine dose, consisting of 300 ug of a 20-mer mutant IDH1 peptide in Montanide, was administered subcutaneously with topical imiquimod. Patients received eight vaccinations in weeks 1, 3, 5, 7, 11, 15, 19 and 23, corresponding to visits V03 through V10. All donors had newly diagnosed IDH1-mutant astrocytomas of WHO grade 3 or 4 that showed loss of nuclear ATRX. The samples were drawn from NOA16, a multicentre, single-arm, open-label phase I trial in Germany that tested a mutant IDH1 peptide vaccine in humans for the first time. Genomic DNA for TCRB sequencing was extracted from EDTA blood using the DNeasy Blood and Tissue Kit. The library was produced with the immunoSEQ multiplex PCR assay. The hsTCRB Kit was used according to the manufacturer's protocol to amplify rearranged TCR beta chain sequences. Sequencing of TCRB libraries was carried out on an Illumina MiSeq. Per the authors' processing: Demultiplexing, trimming and gene mapping were performed with the kit vendor's proprietary platform. TCRdb mirrors the immuneACCESS table, restricted to in-frame sequences. Some clones are absent from its copies; in checked studies, under half trace to an unresolved V gene, and the reason for the others is unknown. The V and J calls and the clone size are those of that table, but D and trimming were determined from the DNA. The sample table records fewer than 25,000 clones; roughly 84% of these occur just once. 2.5% to 3% of the sample goes to the ten largest clones.

Overall study results and their limits: Vaccine-induced immune responses across multiple MHC alleles were detected in 90% to 95% of patients. PBMC samples for TCRB deep sequencing were selected based on availability. It was noted by the authors that analyses of patient blood samples could not be reproduced owing to sample limitations. Changes in the top peripheral T cell clonotypes picked up by TCRB sequencing did not appear to be linked to pseudoprogression.

In the case of this clone: There is no known antigen for this receptor. No base quality values were provided; no much bigger clone lies one nucleotide off.

From its cysteine to its phenylalanine, the CDR3 spans 15 amino acids. Just the 45-base CDR3 DNA is kept, in frame starting at base 1. CDR1 is given as SGDLS and CDR2 as YYNGEE, both from the germline V gene. Trimming costs V 0 bases and J 4 bases, and their ends lie 11 bases apart. The receptor chain draws on TRBV9 and TRBJ1-5, with TRBD1 tentatively as D gene (5 bases match). Sample: PBMCs, taken from a glioma patient whose treatment included an IDH1 peptide vaccine. The sequence came from a man aged 40-50 years with glioma. The DNA sequence follows: TGTGCCAGCAGCGTAGAGGGGCAGGGTAATCAGCCCCAGCATTTT. The resulting protein is CASSVEGQGNQPQHF.